The 25 T cell receptor beta chains given below trace back to one sample, sequenced in a study of blood T cells in healthy people across ages (dated by TCRdb to the mid-2010s). Libraries were prepared through 5' RACE. Sequenced on an Illumina HiSeq 2500. The second PCR ran for about 6 to 11 cycles and used a J-beta primer mix along with a sample-barcoded 5' primer. The public reads were run again by TCRdb, first through fastp at Q25 and then through MiXCR, and only productive beta chains were kept. Rows with one shared CDR3 protein collapse into an entry with the most common genes and DNA. A total of about 780,000 distinct CDR3 sequences appear in this sample, less than 60% of them only once. Around a sixth of the sample is held by the ten biggest clonotypes. Sequencing was done on a sample of blood. All receptors derive from a man at least 80 years old in good health.

There are a few counts of this clonotype. The chain is built from TRBV28 and TRBJ2-6, with a weak D call TRBD2 (6 bases). The CDR3 covers 16 residues. Looked up from germline, CDR1 is MDHEN and CDR2 is SYDVKM. Trimming shortened V by 5 bases and J by 0 bases, and 11 bases separated the two germline ends. The CDR3 loop is CASSPPGVSGANVLTF. CDR3 nucleotides: TGTGCCAGCAGTCCCCCGGGAGTCTCTGGGGCCAACGTCCTGACTTTC.

In this sample, this clonotype turned up a few times. The chain joins TRBV20-1 to TRBJ2-1; no definite D call. CDR1 is DFQATT, CDR2 SNEGSKA, per germline (reference sequence). The CDR3 has 11 residues. The V and J ends lost 0 bases and 8 bases respectively, with 5 bases between them. In DNA, the CDR3 is TGCAGTGCTAGAGAAATAGATGAGCAGTTCTTC. Amino acids: CSAREIDEQFF.

This clonotype appeared many times. J is TRBJ2-1 and V is TRBV12-3 or TRBV12-4; D perhaps matches TRBD2 (5 bases). The CDR3 runs 12 residues. The V end lost 5 bases, the J end lost 8 bases, and 10 bases lay between the germline ends. The chain's CDR3 is CASSPTRYEQFF. The CDR3, as DNA: TGTGCCAGCAGTCCAACTAGGTATGAGCAGTTCTTC.

In its sample, this clonotype was seen many times. The J gene is TRBJ2-3, the V gene TRBV5-1; D call uncertain. Germline CDR1 and CDR2: SGHRS and YFSETQ. V was cut by 4 bases and J by 2 bases, with 5 bases left in between. The CDR3 has 12 residues. CDR3 nucleotide sequence: TGCGCCAGCAGCCAAAACACAGATACGCAGTATTTT. Amino acids: CASSQNTDTQYF.

This clonotype occurred a few times. The chain uses TRBV12-3 or TRBV12-4 and TRBJ2-6; tentatively, D is TRBD2 (6 bases). V gave up 1 base and J gave up 3 bases, with 7 bases separating them. The CDR3 extends over 15 amino acids. The CDR3 bases are TGTGCCAGCAGTTTAGGGGGGGTTGGGGCCAACGTCCTGACTTTC. Its translation is CASSLGGVGANVLTF.

The chain carries TRBV7-9 and TRBJ2-1, with D perhaps assigned TRBD1 or TRBD2 (5 bases each). Germline CDR1 reads SEHNR; CDR2 reads FQNEAQ (reference sequence). Trimming stripped 5 bases from V and 5 bases from J, with 16 bases between. The CDR3 loop spans 15 amino acids. The CDR3 coding sequence is TGTGCCAGCAGCGCCCTAGCAGGGATACACAATGAGCAGTTCTTC. This translates into CASSALAGIHNEQFF.

This clonotype was counted only a few times. The gene calls are TRBV5-6 and TRBJ2-4; 14 bases agree with TRBD2. Germline V gene data show CDR1 as SGHDT and CDR2 as YYEEEE. The J segment lost 6 bases and the V segment lost 0 bases, leaving 5 bases of the junction unmatched. The CDR3 contains 17 residues. Written as DNA, the CDR3 is TGTGCCAGCAGCTTGGGACTAGCGGGAGGGCTGAGAAACATTCAGTACTTC. It encodes CASSLGLAGGLRNIQYF. The full variable domain, with the rest looked up from reference TRBV5-6 and TRBJ2-4, is DAGVTQSPTHLIKTRGQQVTLRCSPKSGHDTVSWYQQALGQGPQFIFQYYEEEERQRGNFPDRFSGHQFPNYSSELNVNALLLGDSALYLCASSLGLAGGLRNIQYFGAGTRLSVL.

J is TRBJ1-4 and V is TRBV7-2; D may be TRBD1 (6 bases). Per germline, CDR1 SGHTA and CDR2 FQGNSA. This CDR3 region has 15 residues. V lost 5 bases to trimming and J lost 2 bases, with 12 bases between them. The CDR3 protein is CASSPQGITNEKLFF. As DNA, the CDR3 is TGTGCCAGCAGCCCTCAGGGGATTACTAATGAAAAACTGTTTTTT.

The chain carries TRBV29-1 and TRBJ2-1; 7 bases line up with TRBD2. The CDR3 length is 17 residues. Trimming at V came to 5 bases and at J to 4 bases, leaving 17 bases not matched to a gene. Germline lookup yields CDR1 SQVTM and CDR2 ANQGSEA. The CDR3 nucleotides are TGCAGCGTTCCCGCGGGGGTCGGACAATCCCGGTACAATGAGCAGTTCTTC. Amino acid sequence: CSVPAGVGQSRYNEQFF.

This chain joins TRBV7-2 and TRBJ1-1; 10 positions agree with TRBD1. CDR3 length equals 15 residues. J lost 5 bases, V lost 5 bases, and 8 bases had no gene match. In germline, CDR1 is SGHTA, CDR2 FQGNSA. CDR3 protein: CASSTGQGTGTEAFF. As DNA, the CDR3 is TGTGCCAGCAGCACGGGACAGGGGACGGGGACTGAAGCTTTCTTT.

In this sample, this clonotype turned up a few times. The chain carries TRBV27 and TRBJ2-7, with unresolved D. The length of the CDR3 is 14 residues. Germline CDR1 reads MNHEY; CDR2 reads SMNVEV (reference sequence). The germline V and J ends were trimmed by 2 bases and 1 base, with 9 bases remaining between them. The CDR3 DNA reads as TGTGCCAGCAGTTTAGATGGTTATTCCTACGAGCAGTACTTC. This codes for CASSLDGYSYEQYF.

This clonotype was found a few times. This sequence joins TRBV20-1 and TRBJ2-4; D uncertain. The CDR3 spans 16 residues. Germline loops: CDR1 DFQATT, CDR2 SNEGSKA (reference sequence). V dropped 0 bases and J dropped 0 bases, with 12 bases sitting between them. The CDR3 here is CSAREETTIAKNIQYF. In DNA, the CDR3 is TGCAGTGCTAGAGAGGAAACAACCATAGCCAAAAACATTCAGTACTTC.

This clonotype was counted at least ten times. The chain carries TRBV5-1 and TRBJ2-5, with unresolved D. Germline CDR1 is SGHRS and CDR2 is YFSETQ. V lost 2 bases to trimming and J lost 4 bases, with 9 bases between them. The CDR3 totals 13 residues. In nucleotides, the CDR3 is TGCGCCAGCAGCTTCGAGGTGGCAGAGACCCAGTACTTC. It is translated as CASSFEVAETQYF.

The chain combines TRBV20-1 with TRBJ1-2; D is perhaps TRBD1 (5 bases). The CDR3 is 11 residues long. CDR1 DFQATT and CDR2 SNEGSKA come from the germline V gene (reference sequence). V was shortened by 7 bases and J by 8 bases, with 14 bases between the two germline ends. The CDR3 sequence is CSVAGNKGYTF. Here the CDR3 DNA reads TGCAGTGTGGCAGGGAATAAGGGCTACACCTTC.

Ten or more counts support this clonotype. This chain uses TRBV7-8 with TRBJ1-1; no reliable D call. Deletions cut 3 bases from V and 4 bases from J, with 6 bases between. The CDR3 extends over 12 amino acids. Germline values: CDR1 SGHVS, CDR2 FQNEAQ. The CDR3 is CASSLTPTEAFF. CDR3 DNA sequence: TGTGCCAGCAGCTTGACCCCCACTGAAGCTTTCTTT.

The chain couples TRBV28 to TRBJ2-5; 10 bases are a match to TRBD1. V lost 6 bases and J lost 1; bases outside the gene matches: 8. CDR3 size: 16 residues. In germline, CDR1 is MDHEN, CDR2 SYDVKM. CDR3 bases: TGTGCCAGCAGAGGATCGGACAGGGGGTTCCAAGAGACCCAGTACTTC. Translation gives CASRGSDRGFQETQYF. The variable domain in full, with the rest retrieved from reference TRBV28 and TRBJ2-5, is DVKVTQSSRYLVKRTGEKVFLECVQDMDHENMFWYRQDPGLGLRLIYFSYDVKMKEKGDIPEGYSVSREKKERFSLILESASTNQTSMYLCASRGSDRGFQETQYFGPGTRLLVL.

The V call is TRBV6-6, the J call TRBJ2-4, with D perhaps matching TRBD1 or TRBD2 (6 bases each). Judging by the DNA end, TRBJ2-7 fits better; the J call may be wrong. Germline V gene sequence: CDR1 MNHNY, CDR2 SVGAGI (reference sequence). The CDR3 extends over 14 amino acids. The CDR3 DNA follows: TGTGCCAGCAGTGGAGGGGGGAATGACTACGAGCAGTACTTC. Amino acid sequence: CASSGGGNDYEQYF.

This rearrangement joins TRBV7-2 to TRBJ1-3; the D gene is possibly TRBD1 (5 bases). Germline V gene sequence: CDR1 SGHTA, CDR2 FQGNSA. The CDR3 sequence is 16 residues long. V was shortened by 4 bases and J by 8 bases, with 21 bases between the two germline ends. The CDR3 coding sequence is TGTGCCAGCAGCTCGGGTGGGGCTCTCTTAAGGGACACCATATATTTT. Translation: CASSSGGALLRDTIYF.

This clonotype was picked up a small number of times. The V call is TRBV4-3, the J call TRBJ2-1, with TRBD1 as a possible D gene (6 bases). Trimming removed 0 bases at V and 9 bases at J, with 12 bases between. Germline V gene sequence: CDR1 LGHNA, CDR2 YSLEER. The CDR3 is 14 residues long. The CDR3 loop reads CASSQDIARGEQFF. The CDR3 DNA follows: TGCGCCAGCAGCCAAGATATAGCCAGGGGTGAGCAGTTCTTC.

This clonotype was counted a single time. J is TRBJ1-1 and V is TRBV12-3 or TRBV12-4; 9 bases are a match to TRBD1. J lost 5 bases, V lost 6 bases, and 7 bases had no gene match. The CDR3 has 14 amino acids. In DNA form, the CDR3 reads TGTGCCAGCAGGCAGACAGGGGGGTGGACTGAAGCTTTCTTT. It yields the protein CASRQTGGWTEAFF.

Turning to this clonotype: A much bigger clone sits one base away, suggesting this may be a read error. J is TRBJ2-1 and V is TRBV7-9, with a tentative D call TRBD2 (6 bases). Germline CDR1 reads SEHNR; CDR2 reads FQNEAQ (reference sequence). The CDR3 contains 12 residues. The V gene lost 8 bases and the J gene lost 10 bases, with 15 bases spanning the gap. CDR3 sequence (DNA): TGTGCCAGCGCCATGGAGGGGTACGAGCAGTTCTTC. Encoded protein: CASAMEGYEQFF.

This clonotype was picked up a small number of times. J is TRBJ2-5 and V is TRBV16; D is possibly TRBD1 (6 bases). Germline-derived CDR1 and CDR2 are KGHSY and FQNENV. The CDR3 is 15 residues long. Trimming removed 2 bases at V and 5 bases at J, with 15 bases between. The CDR3 nucleotides are TGTGCCAGCAGCCAACCTTTGGGGGCGAGGGAGACCCAGTACTTC. The encoded protein is CASSQPLGARETQYF.

This sequence joins TRBV4-3 and TRBJ2-3, with 9 bases identical to TRBD2. The CDR3 extends over 16 amino acids. With 3 bases clipped from V and 6 bases from J, the junction kept 10 bases outside the gene matches. CDR1 and CDR2 (germline): LGHNA, YSLEER. The CDR3 sequence is CASSQDSGGRWDTQYF. The DNA for the CDR3 is TGCGCCAGCAGCCAGGATAGCGGGGGCCGTTGGGATACGCAGTATTTT.

Note on this clonotype: Being one base from a much bigger clone, this may be a read error. This chain links TRBV10-3 with TRBJ2-7, with 7 bases fitting TRBD1. The ends lost 2 bases at V and 10 bases at J; junction bases unmatched: 14. The CDR3 is made up of 15 amino acids. Per germline, CDR1 ENHRY and CDR2 SYGVKD. The chain's CDR3 is CAISEAGGDKNSQYF. The CDR3 DNA follows: TGTGCCATCAGTGAGGCAGGGGGTGACAAAAACAGTCAGTACTTC.

The V call is TRBV5-1, the J call TRBJ2-7, with 14 bases identical to TRBD2. This CDR3 has 18 residues. J was trimmed by 7 bases and V by 2 bases; bases with no gene match: 14. CDR1 and CDR2 (germline): SGHRS, YFSETQ. This chain's CDR3 is CASSFRLAGGPTVVEQYF. The CDR3 DNA sequence: TGCGCCAGCAGCTTTCGACTAGCGGGAGGGCCTACGGTTGTTGAGCAGTACTTC.